The 4 T cell receptor beta chains given below trace back to one sample, sequenced in a study of blood T cell repertoires in COVID-19. The table came from immunoSEQ multiplex PCR; TCRdb's copy has only in-frame clones and leaves some out. Counted here are around 190,000 clones, 65% to 90% occurring once; the ten biggest clones make up less than 15%. The sequencing input was peripheral blood. These receptors were taken from a human donor in a cohort sampled during active COVID-19.

This chain links TRBV7-2 with TRBJ1-4; 11 bases map to TRBD1. This CDR3 has 14 amino acids. Germline CDR1 is SGHTA and CDR2 is FQGNSA. V lost 5 bases to trimming and J lost 8 bases; unmatched junction nucleotides: 4. The CDR3 here is CASSQGTGGEKLFF. CDR3 nucleotide sequence: TGTGCCAGCAGCCAAGGGACAGGGGGAGAAAAACTGTTTTTT.

The J gene is TRBJ2-7, the V gene TRBV4-1; TRBD1 agrees at 7 bases. The germline gives CDR1 MGHRA, CDR2 YSYEKL. This CDR3 has 15 amino acids. The trim removed 1 base at V and 3 bases at J, leaving 6 bases unmatched. The CDR3 reads CASSQGTGFNYEQYF. CDR3 coding DNA: TGCGCCAGCAGCCAAGGGACAGGCTTTAACTACGAGCAGTACTTC.

The chain is built from TRBV19 and TRBJ2-1; 7 bases are shared with TRBD1. CDR1 is LNHDA, CDR2 SQIVND, per germline (reference sequence). J lost 10 bases, V lost 6 bases, and 12 bases had no gene match. CDR3 length: 14 amino acids. This CDR3 is CASRPQGWLSEQFF. The CDR3 region has the DNA TGTGCCAGTAGACCACAGGGGTGGTTAAGCGAGCAGTTCTTC.

The rearrangement joins TRBV25-1 to TRBJ2-1; D is perhaps TRBD2 (6 bases). The CDR3 has 17 residues. The V gene lost 5 bases and the J gene lost 2 bases, with 19 bases spanning the gap. Germline V gene data show CDR1 as MGHDK and CDR2 as SYGVNS. CDR3 region: CASSPLRGSLTYNEQFF. The CDR3 DNA reads as TGTGCCAGCAGTCCCCTGCGGGGCTCCCTAACCTACAATGAGCAGTTCTTC.